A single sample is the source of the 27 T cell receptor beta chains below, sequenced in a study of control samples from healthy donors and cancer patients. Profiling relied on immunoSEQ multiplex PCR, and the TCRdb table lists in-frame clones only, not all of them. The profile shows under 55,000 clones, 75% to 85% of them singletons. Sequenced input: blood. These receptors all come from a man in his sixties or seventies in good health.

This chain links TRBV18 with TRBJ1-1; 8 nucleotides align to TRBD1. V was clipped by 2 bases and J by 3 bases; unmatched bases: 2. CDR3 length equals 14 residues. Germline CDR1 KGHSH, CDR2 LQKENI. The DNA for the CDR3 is TGTGCCAGCTCACCAACAGGGGGTGACACTGAAGCTTTCTTT. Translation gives CASSPTGGDTEAFF.

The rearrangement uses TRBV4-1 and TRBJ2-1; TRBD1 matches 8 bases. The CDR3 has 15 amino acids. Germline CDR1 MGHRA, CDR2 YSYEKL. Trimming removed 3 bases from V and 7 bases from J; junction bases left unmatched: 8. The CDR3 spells CASSHAAGGLNEQFF. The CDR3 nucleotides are TGCGCCAGCAGCCATGCGGCAGGGGGCCTTAATGAGCAGTTCTTC.

CDR3 coding DNA: TGCGCCAGCAGGGCCGGGACGGATACCTACGAGCAGTACTTC. It translates to CASRAGTDTYEQYF. This chain joins TRBV10-2 and TRBJ2-7; the D gene could be TRBD1 or TRBD2 (5 bases each). CDR3 length: 14 residues. Germline assignment: CDR1 WSHSY and CDR2 SAAADI. Trimming took 6 bases from V and 2 from J, leaving 14 bases between them.

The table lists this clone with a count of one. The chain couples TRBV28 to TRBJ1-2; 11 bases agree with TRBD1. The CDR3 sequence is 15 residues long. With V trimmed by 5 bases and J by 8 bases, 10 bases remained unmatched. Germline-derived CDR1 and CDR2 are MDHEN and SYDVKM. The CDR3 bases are TGTGCCAGCAGTATAACCGGGACAGGGGGATCCGGCTACACCTTC. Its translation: CASSITGTGGSGYTF.

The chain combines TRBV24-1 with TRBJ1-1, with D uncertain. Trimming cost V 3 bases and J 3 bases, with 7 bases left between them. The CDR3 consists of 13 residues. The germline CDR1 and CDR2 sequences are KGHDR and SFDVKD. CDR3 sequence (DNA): TGTGCCACCAGTGATCCTTACTACACTGAAGCTTTCTTT. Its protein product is CATSDPYYTEAFF.

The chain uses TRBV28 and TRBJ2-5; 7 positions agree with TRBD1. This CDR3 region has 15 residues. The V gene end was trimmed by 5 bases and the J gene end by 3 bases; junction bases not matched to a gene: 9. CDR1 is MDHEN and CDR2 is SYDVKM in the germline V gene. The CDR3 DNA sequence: TGTGCCAGCAGTCGGAACGACAGGGATGAAGAGACCCAGTACTTC. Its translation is CASSRNDRDEETQYF. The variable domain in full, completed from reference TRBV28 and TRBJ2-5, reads DVKVTQSSRYLVKRTGEKVFLECVQDMDHENMFWYRQDPGLGLRLIYFSYDVKMKEKGDIPEGYSVSREKKERFSLILESASTNQTSMYLCASSRNDRDEETQYFGPGTRLLVL.

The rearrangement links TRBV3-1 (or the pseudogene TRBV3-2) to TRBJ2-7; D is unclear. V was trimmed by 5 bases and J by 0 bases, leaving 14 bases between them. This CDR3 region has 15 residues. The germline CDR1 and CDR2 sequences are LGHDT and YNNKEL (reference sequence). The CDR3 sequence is CASSSTPTLSYEQYF. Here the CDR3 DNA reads TGTGCCAGCAGCTCGACTCCTACCCTCTCCTACGAGCAGTACTTC.

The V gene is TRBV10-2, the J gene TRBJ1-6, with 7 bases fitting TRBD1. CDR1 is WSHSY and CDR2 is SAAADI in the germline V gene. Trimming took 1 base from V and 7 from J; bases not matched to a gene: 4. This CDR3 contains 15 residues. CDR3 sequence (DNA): TGCGCCAGCAGTGAGTACACAGGGGTCAATTCACCCCTCCACTTT. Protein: CASSEYTGVNSPLHF.

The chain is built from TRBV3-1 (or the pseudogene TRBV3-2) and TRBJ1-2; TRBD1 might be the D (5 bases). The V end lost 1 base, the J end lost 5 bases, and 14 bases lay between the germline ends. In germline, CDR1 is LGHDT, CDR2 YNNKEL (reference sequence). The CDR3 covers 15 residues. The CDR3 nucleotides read TGTGCCAGCAGCCAAGGCGGCCAGGGTTCTTATGGCTACACCTTC. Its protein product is CASSQGGQGSYGYTF.

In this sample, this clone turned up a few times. The CDR3 DNA follows: TGTGCCAGCAGTACAAAGCTAGCGTACGAGCAGTTCTTC. Its translation: CASSTKLAYEQFF. J is TRBJ2-1 and V is TRBV2; D is perhaps TRBD2 (6 bases). V lost 5 bases, J lost 10 bases, and 15 bases lay in between. CDR3 length: 13 residues. From germline, CDR1 is SNHLY and CDR2 FYNNEI.

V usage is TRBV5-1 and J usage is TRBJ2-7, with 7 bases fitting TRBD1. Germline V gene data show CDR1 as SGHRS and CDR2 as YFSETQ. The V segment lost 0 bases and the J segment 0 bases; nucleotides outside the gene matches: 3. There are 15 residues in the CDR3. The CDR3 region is CASSLVTGASYEQYF. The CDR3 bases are TGCGCCAGCAGCTTGGTTACAGGGGCCTCCTACGAGCAGTACTTC.

The chain's CDR3 is CASSINRAPRGYTF. The DNA of the CDR3 is TGTGCCAGTAGTATCAACAGGGCCCCGCGTGGCTACACCTTC. This rearrangement joins TRBV19 to TRBJ1-2, with D maybe TRBD1 (6 bases). The CDR3 runs to 14 residues. With 3 bases removed from V and 7 bases from J, the gap between germline ends came to 15 bases. CDR1 is LNHDA, CDR2 SQIVND, per germline (reference sequence).

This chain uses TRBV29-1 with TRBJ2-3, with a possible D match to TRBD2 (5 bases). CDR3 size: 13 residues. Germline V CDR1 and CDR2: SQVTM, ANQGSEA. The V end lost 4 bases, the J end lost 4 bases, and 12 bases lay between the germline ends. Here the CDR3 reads CSVGELVADTQYF. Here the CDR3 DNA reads TGCAGCGTTGGGGAACTAGTTGCAGATACGCAGTATTTT.

DNA of the CDR3: TGTGCCATCAGCGGGGACACTGAAGCTTTCTTT. It specifies CAISGDTEAFF. This chain links TRBV10-3 with TRBJ1-1; D call uncertain. Germline values: CDR1 ENHRY, CDR2 SYGVKD. The CDR3 consists of 11 residues. V lost 6 bases, J lost 3 bases, and 5 bases lay in between.

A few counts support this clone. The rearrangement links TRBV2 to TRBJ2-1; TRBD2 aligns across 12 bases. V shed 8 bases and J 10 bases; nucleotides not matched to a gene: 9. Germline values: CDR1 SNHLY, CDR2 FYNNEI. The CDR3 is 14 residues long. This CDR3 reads CASATSGRLQEQFF. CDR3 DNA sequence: TGTGCCAGCGCGACTAGCGGGAGACTGCAGGAGCAGTTCTTC.

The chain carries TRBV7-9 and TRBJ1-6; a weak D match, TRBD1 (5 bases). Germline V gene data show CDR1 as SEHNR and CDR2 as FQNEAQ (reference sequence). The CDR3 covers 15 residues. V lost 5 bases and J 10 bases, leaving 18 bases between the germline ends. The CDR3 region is CASSTRDGRYSPLHF. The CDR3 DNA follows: TGTGCCAGCAGCACGCGGGACGGGAGGTACTCACCCCTCCACTTT.

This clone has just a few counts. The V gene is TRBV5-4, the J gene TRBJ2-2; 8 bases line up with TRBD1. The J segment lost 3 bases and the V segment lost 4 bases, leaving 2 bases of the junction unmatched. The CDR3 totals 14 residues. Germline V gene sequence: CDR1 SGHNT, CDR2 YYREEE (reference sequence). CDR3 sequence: CASSAGQDTGELFF. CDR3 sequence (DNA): TGTGCCAGCAGCGCGGGACAGGACACCGGGGAGCTGTTTTTT.

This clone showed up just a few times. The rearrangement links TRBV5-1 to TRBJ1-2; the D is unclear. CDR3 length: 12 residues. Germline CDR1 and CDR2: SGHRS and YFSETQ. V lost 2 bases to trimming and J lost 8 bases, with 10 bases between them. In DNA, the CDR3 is TGCGCCAGCAGCTTTGACCAATGGGGCTACACCTTC. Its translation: CASSFDQWGYTF.

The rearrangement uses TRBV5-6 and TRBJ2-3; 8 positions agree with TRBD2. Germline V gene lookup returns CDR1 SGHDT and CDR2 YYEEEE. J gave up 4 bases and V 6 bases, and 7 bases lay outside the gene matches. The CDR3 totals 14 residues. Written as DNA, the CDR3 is TGTGCCAGCAACCCGGGAGGGCCGTCAGATACGCAGTATTTT. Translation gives CASNPGGPSDTQYF.

CDR3 protein: CASTLPYSNQPQHF. The CDR3 DNA follows: TGTGCCAGCACTCTTCCGTATAGCAATCAGCCCCAGCATTTT. The gene calls are TRBV28 and TRBJ1-5; D is unresolved. The V gene lost 7 bases and the J gene lost 0 bases, with 10 bases spanning the gap. This CDR3 spans 14 amino acids. Germline V gene sequence: CDR1 MDHEN, CDR2 SYDVKM.

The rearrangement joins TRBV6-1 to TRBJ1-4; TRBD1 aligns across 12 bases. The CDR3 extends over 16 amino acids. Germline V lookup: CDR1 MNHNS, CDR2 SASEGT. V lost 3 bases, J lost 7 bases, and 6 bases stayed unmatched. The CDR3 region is CASSEGTGGGLEKLFF. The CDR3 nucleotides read TGTGCCAGCAGTGAGGGGACAGGGGGCGGACTTGAAAAACTGTTTTTT.

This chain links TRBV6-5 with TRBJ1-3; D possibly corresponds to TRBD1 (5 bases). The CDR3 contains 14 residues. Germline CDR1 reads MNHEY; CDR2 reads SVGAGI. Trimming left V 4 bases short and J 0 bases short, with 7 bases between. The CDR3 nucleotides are TGTGCCAGCAGTTTGGGGCACTCTGGAAACACCATATATTTT. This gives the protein CASSLGHSGNTIYF.

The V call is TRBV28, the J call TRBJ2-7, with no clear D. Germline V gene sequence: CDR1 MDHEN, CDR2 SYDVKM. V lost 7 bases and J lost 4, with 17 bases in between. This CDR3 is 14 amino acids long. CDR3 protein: CASTSQFGEYEQYF. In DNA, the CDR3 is TGTGCCAGCACGTCTCAGTTTGGCGAATACGAGCAGTACTTC.

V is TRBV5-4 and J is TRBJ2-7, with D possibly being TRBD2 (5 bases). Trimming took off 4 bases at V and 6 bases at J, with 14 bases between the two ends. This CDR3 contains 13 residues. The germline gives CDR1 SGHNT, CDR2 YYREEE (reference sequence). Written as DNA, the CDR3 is TGTGCCAGCAGCCACAATTTGGCGGGCGAGCAGTACTTC. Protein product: CASSHNLAGEQYF. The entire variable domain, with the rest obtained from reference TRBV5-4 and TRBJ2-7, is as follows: ETGVTQSPTHLIKTRGQQVTLRCSSQSGHNTVSWYQQALGQGPQFIFQYYREEENGRGNFPPRFSGLQFPNYSSELNVNALELDDSALYLCASSHNLAGEQYFGPGTRLTVT.

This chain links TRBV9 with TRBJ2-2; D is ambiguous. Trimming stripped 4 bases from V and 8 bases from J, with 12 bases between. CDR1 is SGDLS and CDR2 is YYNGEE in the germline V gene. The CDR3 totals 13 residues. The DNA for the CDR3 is TGTGCCAGCAGCCCACCTCTCCTAGGGGAGCTGTTTTTT. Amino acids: CASSPPLLGELFF.

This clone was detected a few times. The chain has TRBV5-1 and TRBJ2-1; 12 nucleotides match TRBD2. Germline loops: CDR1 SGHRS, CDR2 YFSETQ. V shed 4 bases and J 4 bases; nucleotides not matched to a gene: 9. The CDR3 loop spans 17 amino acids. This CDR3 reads CASSKGSTSGGYNEQFF. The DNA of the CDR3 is TGCGCCAGCAGCAAGGGGTCGACTAGCGGGGGATACAATGAGCAGTTCTTC.

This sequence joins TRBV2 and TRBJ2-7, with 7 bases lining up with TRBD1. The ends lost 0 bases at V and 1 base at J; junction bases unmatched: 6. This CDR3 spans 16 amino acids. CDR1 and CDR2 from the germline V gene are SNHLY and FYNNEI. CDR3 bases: TGTGCCAGCAGTGAAGCCACTCGGACAGGTTCCTACGAGCAGTACTTC. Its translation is CASSEATRTGSYEQYF. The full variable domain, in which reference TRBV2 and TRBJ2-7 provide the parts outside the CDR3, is EPEVTQTPSHQVTQMGQEVILRCVPISNHLYFYWYRQILGQKVEFLVSFYNNEISEKSEIFDDQFSVERPDGSNFTLKIRSTKLEDSAMYFCASSEATRTGSYEQYFGPGTRLTVT.